Described below is a single TCR beta chain sequence and its context. At one end, the junction sequence differs from germline, possibly due to a read error. The data stem from a study of molecular identifiers for immune sequencing clone quantification. Study-wide background: Across replicate runs, RNA obtained from approximately 22,000 or 94,000 naive CD8 cells was divided into five, with four undergoing sequencing.

Germline CDR1 reads DFQATT; CDR2 reads SNEGSKA (reference sequence). The CDR3 extends over 14 amino acids. The bulk TCR libraries were made with methods described before and with listed TCR primers. A single record per CDR3 protein comes from TCRdb applying MiXCR to the PCR reads. The repertoire holds 65,000 or so distinct CDR3 sequences, with about a fifth as singletons. Libraries used about 20,000 to 1,100,000 sorted naive CD8 T cells and 10%, 30% or 50% RNA input. Sorting selected naive CD8 T cells with a CD8+CD4-CCR7+CD45RA+ phenotype. The chain employs TRBV20-1 and TRBJ2-1, with D possibly matching TRBD1 (7 bases). Sequenced: naive CD8+ T cells from blood, with Jurkat cell RNA spiked in. Subset here: FACS-sorted CD8+CD4-CCR7+CD45RA+ naive T cells. This clonotype was obtained from a human donor in good health. Some libraries in this study had Jurkat cell RNA spiked in. CDR3 sequence: CSAATGDSHNEQFF. DNA of the CDR3: TGCAGTGCCGCAACAGGGGACTCCCACAATGAGCAGTTCTTC.